A single sample gave rise to the 29 T cell receptor beta chains below, sequenced in a study of identical twins. One entry per CDR3 protein, called by TCRdb with MiXCR from the 5' RACE reads. The profile shows 1.5 million to 2 million distinct CDR3 sequences, about 32% of them singletons. The sample comprised cord blood. The receptors here all came from a newborn girl in good health.

In DNA form, the CDR3 reads TGTGCCAGCATTCAAGCGGGAGGGCCAAACAATGAGCAGTTCTTC. Translated, it gives CASIQAGGPNNEQFF. The chain employs TRBV25-1 and TRBJ2-1; the match to TRBD2 covers 10 bases. The junction had 8 bases not matched to a gene; V was cut back by 7 bases and J by 5 bases. The CDR3 is made up of 15 amino acids. Germline V gene data show CDR1 as MGHDK and CDR2 as SYGVNS.

This clonotype turned up a few times. The chain is built from TRBV11-2 and TRBJ2-7, with 9 bases matching TRBD2. The CDR3 sequence is 15 residues long. Germline assignment: CDR1 SGHAT and CDR2 FQNNGV. Trimming at V came to 1 base and at J to 6 bases, leaving 7 bases not matched to a gene. The chain's CDR3 is CASSLGGAGGREQYF. The CDR3 DNA follows: TGTGCCAGCAGCTTAGGAGGAGCGGGAGGTCGCGAGCAGTACTTC.

Only one count was recorded for this clonotype. With a much larger clone just one base away, this may be a read error. The V and J genes are TRBV28 and TRBJ2-7; maybe TRBD2 (6 bases). CDR3 length equals 18 residues. The V and J ends lost 2 bases and 7 bases respectively, with 27 bases between them. Germline CDR1 is MDHEN and CDR2 is SYDVKM. The CDR3 DNA sequence: TGTGCCAGCAGTTTAAGGTCGGGACTCCATTCCCTAAACAATGAGCAGTACTTC. It yields the protein CASSLRSGLHSLNNEQYF.

V gene TRBV21-1 combines with J gene TRBJ2-1; the table's D gene call, TRBD1, was not cross checked with the DNA. TRBV21-1 counts as a pseudogene. The CDR3 spans 15 residues. The CDR3 reads CASSPRDWEYNEQFF. DNA for the CDR3: TGTGCCAGCAGCCCCCGGGACTGGGAATACAATGAGCAGTTCTTC.

The chain combines TRBV4-2 with TRBJ2-1; 7 bases map to TRBD2. The CDR3 spans 15 residues. Germline V gives CDR1 LGHNA, CDR2 YNFKEQ. Germline trimming cut 0 bases from V and 10 bases from J; bases unmatched to any gene: 9. CDR3 in DNA: TGTGCCAGCAGCCAAGAGGCAAGCGGGATAGGGGAGCAGTTCTTC. It translates to CASSQEASGIGEQFF.

This clonotype was detected a few times. V is TRBV4-1 and J is TRBJ2-7; the D gene is possibly TRBD1 (6 bases). The J call could be wrong; TRBJ2-5 is a better fit for the DNA end. Looked up from germline, CDR1 is MGHRA and CDR2 is YSYEKL. This CDR3 spans 14 amino acids. The CDR3 sequence: CASSLNRDKETQYF. The CDR3 DNA reads TGCGCCAGCAGCCTTAACCGGGACAAGGAGACCCAGTACTTC.

V usage is TRBV7-9 and J usage is TRBJ2-3; TRBD2 aligns across 9 bases. CDR3 length: 15 residues. V was clipped by 5 bases and J by 4 bases; unmatched bases: 7. CDR1 is SEHNR and CDR2 is FQNEAQ in the germline V gene (reference sequence). In nucleotides, the CDR3 is TGTGCCAGCAGCCAGCTAGCGGGGTATTCAGATACGCAGTATTTT. Amino acids: CASSQLAGYSDTQYF. The full variable domain, completed using reference TRBV7-9 and TRBJ2-3, is DTGVSQNPRHKITKRGQNVTFRCDPISEHNRLYWYRQTLGQGPEFLTYFQNEAQLEKSRLLSDRFSAERPKGSFSTLEIQRTEQGDSAMYLCASSQLAGYSDTQYFGPGTRLTVL.

The chain recombines TRBV28 with TRBJ2-1, with D hard to call. Germline loops: CDR1 MDHEN, CDR2 SYDVKM. V was trimmed by 3 bases and J by 6 bases, leaving 12 bases between them. This CDR3 contains 14 residues. The CDR3 reads CASSFPGPSNEQFF. The CDR3 DNA sequence: TGTGCCAGCAGTTTCCCCGGACCCTCCAATGAGCAGTTCTTC.

This clonotype was seen a handful of times. This chain joins TRBV12-3 or TRBV12-4 and TRBJ2-3; 9 nucleotides match TRBD1. This CDR3 is 15 amino acids long. Trimming at V came to 5 bases and at J to 4 bases, leaving 7 bases not matched to a gene. The CDR3 reads CASSPGQGTSDTQYF. The DNA of the CDR3 is TGTGCCAGCAGTCCAGGACAGGGGACATCAGATACGCAGTATTTT.

DNA of the CDR3: TGTGCCAGCAGGGGAGGACTGGCCCCTTACAATGAGCAGTTCTTC. Residues: CASRGGLAPYNEQFF. This chain joins TRBV7-2 and TRBJ2-1, with D maybe TRBD2 (6 bases). V was trimmed by 6 bases and J by 4 bases, leaving 16 bases between them. Germline values: CDR1 SGHTA, CDR2 FQGNSA. The CDR3 is 15 amino acids.

V gene TRBV10-1 combines with J gene TRBJ2-7; 9 bases agree with TRBD1. V lost 4 bases and J lost 3; bases outside the gene matches: 7. The CDR3 is made up of 15 amino acids. Germline V CDR1 and CDR2: WNHNN, SYGVQD (reference sequence). CDR3 sequence: CASSGRTGEGYEQYF. CDR3 DNA sequence: TGCGCCAGCAGTGGACGGACAGGGGAAGGCTACGAGCAGTACTTC.

This clonotype was observed many times. The CDR3 DNA sequence: TGTGCCAGCAGTTCCCCCTACAATGAGCAGTTCTTC. It yields the protein CASSSPYNEQFF. The rearrangement joins TRBV9 to TRBJ2-1; D unclear. V was clipped by 5 bases and J by 2 bases, with 5 bases between them. CDR1 and CDR2 (germline): SGDLS, YYNGEE. CDR3 size: 12 residues.

The sample holds many counts of this clonotype. The chain combines TRBV29-1 with TRBJ2-3; D tentatively reads TRBD1 or TRBD2 (5 bases each). The CDR3 has 13 residues. Deletions cut 1 base from V and 2 bases from J, with 7 bases between. Germline loops: CDR1 SQVTM, CDR2 ANQGSEA. This CDR3 is CSVEGGVTDTQYF. The CDR3 DNA is TGCAGCGTTGAAGGAGGGGTCACAGATACGCAGTATTTT.

The V and J genes are TRBV29-1 and TRBJ1-2; TRBD1 is a possible D gene (5 bases). CDR3 length: 15 residues. CDR1 and CDR2 (germline): SQVTM, ANQGSEA. Trimming pared 5 bases from V and 0 bases from J, leaving 16 bases between. CDR3 nucleotides: TGCAGCGTTTTCCTGGGGGGGAACCCTAACTATGGCTACACCTTC. Its protein product is CSVFLGGNPNYGYTF.

J is TRBJ1-2 and V is TRBV5-1; 7 bases line up with TRBD1. V lost 3 bases to trimming and J lost 5 bases; unmatched junction nucleotides: 4. Germline assignment: CDR1 SGHRS and CDR2 YFSETQ. CDR3 length: 13 amino acids. CDR3 amino acids: CASSSTGKYGYTF. The CDR3 DNA reads TGCGCCAGCAGCTCGACAGGGAAATATGGCTACACCTTC.

The genes are TRBV29-1 and TRBJ2-1; D possibly corresponds to TRBD2 (6 bases). The CDR3 runs 16 residues. V was trimmed by 0 bases and J by 9 bases, leaving 21 bases between them. The germline gives CDR1 SQVTM, CDR2 ANQGSEA. CDR3 DNA: TGCAGCGTTGAAGATCATGGGGGGAGAGGGATCGTTGAGCAGTTCTTC. Translated, it gives CSVEDHGGRGIVEQFF.

This clonotype was detected a few times. J is TRBJ1-2 and V is TRBV27; 9 bases fit TRBD1. V was clipped by 2 bases and J by 8 bases; unmatched bases: 18. Germline V gene sequence: CDR1 MNHEY, CDR2 SMNVEV (reference sequence). The CDR3 totals 18 residues. CDR3 DNA sequence: TGTGCCAGCAGTTTAAAGGTCCGGGACAGGGTCAGACGAGGGGGCTACACCTTC. It is translated as CASSLKVRDRVRRGGYTF.

With respect to this clonotype: At one end the junction does not follow the germline gene, possibly because of a read error. The V and J genes are TRBV10-3 and TRBJ2-1, with D tentatively TRBD1 (6 bases). Per germline, CDR1 ENHRY and CDR2 SYGVKD. This CDR3 has 15 residues. CDR3 region: CAISEMGASYNVQFF. The CDR3 DNA is TGTGCCATCAGTGAAATGGGGGCCTCCTACAATGTGCAGTTCTTC.

V is TRBV29-1 and J is TRBJ1-2; possibly TRBD1 for D (6 bases). This CDR3 is 12 amino acids long. The germline V gene encodes CDR1 SQVTM and CDR2 ANQGSEA. V lost 4 bases, J lost 6 bases, and 12 bases lay in between. This CDR3 reads CSVVRGGDGYTF. The CDR3 region has the DNA TGCAGCGTTGTCCGAGGGGGAGATGGCTACACCTTC.

This clonotype showed up just a few times. The chain is built from TRBV4-1 and TRBJ2-6; D unclear. Looked up from germline, CDR1 is MGHRA and CDR2 is YSYEKL. The CDR3 sequence is 17 residues long. V was shortened by 1 base and J by 0 bases, with 10 bases between the two germline ends. In nucleotides, the CDR3 is TGCGCCAGCAGCCAAGGACTGCCGATCTCTGGGGCCAACGTCCTGACTTTC. It specifies CASSQGLPISGANVLTF.

The V call is TRBV12-3 or TRBV12-4, the J call TRBJ1-2, with D uncertain. The V gene lost 8 bases and the J gene lost 4 bases, with 14 bases spanning the gap. This CDR3 is 13 amino acids long. CDR3 sequence reads: CASGPTGVYGYTF. The DNA of the CDR3 is TGTGCCAGCGGGCCTACGGGAGTCTATGGCTACACCTTC.

The V call is TRBV9, the J call TRBJ2-5; D is ambiguous. This CDR3 is built from 14 residues. Germline CDR1 SGDLS, CDR2 YYNGEE. V shed 0 bases and J shed 5 bases, with 11 bases lying between them. Here the CDR3 reads CASSVGGYGETQYF. DNA of the CDR3: TGTGCCAGCAGCGTAGGTGGCTATGGGGAGACCCAGTACTTC. The full variable domain, in which reference TRBV9 and TRBJ2-5 provide the parts outside the CDR3, is DSGVTQTPKHLITATGQRVTLRCSPRSGDLSVYWYQQSLDQGLQFLIQYYNGEERAKGNILERFSAQQFPDLHSELNLSSLELGDSALYFCASSVGGYGETQYFGPGTRLLVL.

There are many counts of this clonotype. This chain links TRBV6-6 with TRBJ1-2; tentatively, D is TRBD1 (5 bases). The V end was cut by 6 bases, the J end by 3 bases, with 14 bases between. This CDR3 comprises 14 residues. Per germline, CDR1 MNHNY and CDR2 SVGAGI (reference sequence). The DNA of the CDR3 is TGTGCCAGCAGGCGAACAGGTGCCGACTATGGCTACACCTTC. Translating it yields CASRRTGADYGYTF.

The chain uses TRBV5-1 and TRBJ2-5; 8 nucleotides agree with TRBD2. This CDR3 region has 15 residues. Germline CDR1 reads SGHRS; CDR2 reads YFSETQ. After removal of 6 bases from V and 0 bases from J, the junction contained 7 bases not matched to a gene. The CDR3 is CASISREGNQETQYF. The CDR3 DNA follows: TGCGCCAGCATTTCCCGGGAGGGGAACCAAGAGACCCAGTACTTC.

In its sample, this clonotype was seen a few times. V usage is TRBV16 and J usage is TRBJ1-2; TRBD1 aligns across 8 bases. The CDR3 loop spans 16 amino acids. Germline V CDR1 and CDR2: KGHSY, FQNENV. J gave up 0 bases and V 4 bases, and 7 bases lay outside the gene matches. CDR3 coding DNA: TGTGCCAGCAGCCCCAATCAGGGGGCAGCTAACTATGGCTACACCTTC. Residues: CASSPNQGAANYGYTF.

As concerns this clonotype: Just one base apart from a much larger clone, this may be a read error. V usage is TRBV4-1 and J usage is TRBJ2-5; 7 bases line up with TRBD1. Matching the DNA end better, TRBJ2-7 makes the J call doubtful. Germline CDR1 and CDR2: MGHRA and YSYEKL. The CDR3 is made up of 14 amino acids. The CDR3 nucleotides are TGCGCCAGCAGCCTCGGGACAGTTTTAAGCGAGCAGTACGTC. Its protein product is CASSLGTVLSEQYV.

This chain connects TRBV20-1 to TRBJ2-7, with 8 bases aligning to TRBD2. This CDR3 contains 14 residues. V was clipped by 5 bases and J by 3 bases; unmatched bases: 9. Germline V gene data show CDR1 as DFQATT and CDR2 as SNEGSKA (reference sequence). This CDR3 is CSAGPGLVLYEQYF. The DNA of the CDR3 is TGCAGTGCTGGCCCGGGACTAGTTCTCTACGAGCAGTACTTC.

With regard to this clonotype: One end of the junction does not line up with germline, which may come from a read error. CDR3: CASPDQALSSNNEQFF. CDR3 coding DNA: TGTGCCAGCCCCGACCAGGCGCTGAGCTCCAACAATGAGCAGTTCTTC. The J gene is TRBJ2-1, the V gene TRBV7-9; D is ambiguous. The CDR3 is made up of 16 amino acids. Germline assignment: CDR1 SEHNR and CDR2 FQNEAQ (reference sequence).

The gene calls are TRBV19 and TRBJ2-1; D call uncertain. This CDR3 is 15 amino acids long. Germline lookup yields CDR1 LNHDA and CDR2 SQIVND (reference sequence). Trimming removed 1 base at V and 7 bases at J, with 14 bases between. This CDR3 is CASSIVVSDGNEQFF. DNA of the CDR3: TGTGCCAGTAGTATAGTAGTTTCCGATGGGAATGAGCAGTTCTTC.